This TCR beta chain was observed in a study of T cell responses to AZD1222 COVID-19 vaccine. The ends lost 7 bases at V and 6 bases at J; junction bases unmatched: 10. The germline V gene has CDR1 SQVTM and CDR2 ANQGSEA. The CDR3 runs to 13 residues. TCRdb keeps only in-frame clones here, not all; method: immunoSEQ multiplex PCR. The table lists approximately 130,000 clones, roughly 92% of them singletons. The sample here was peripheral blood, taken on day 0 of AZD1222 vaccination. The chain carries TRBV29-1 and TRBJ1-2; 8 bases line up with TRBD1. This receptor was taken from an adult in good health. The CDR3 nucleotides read TGCAGCGGCTACGGACAGGGATACAATGGCTACACCTTC. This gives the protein CSGYGQGYNGYTF.